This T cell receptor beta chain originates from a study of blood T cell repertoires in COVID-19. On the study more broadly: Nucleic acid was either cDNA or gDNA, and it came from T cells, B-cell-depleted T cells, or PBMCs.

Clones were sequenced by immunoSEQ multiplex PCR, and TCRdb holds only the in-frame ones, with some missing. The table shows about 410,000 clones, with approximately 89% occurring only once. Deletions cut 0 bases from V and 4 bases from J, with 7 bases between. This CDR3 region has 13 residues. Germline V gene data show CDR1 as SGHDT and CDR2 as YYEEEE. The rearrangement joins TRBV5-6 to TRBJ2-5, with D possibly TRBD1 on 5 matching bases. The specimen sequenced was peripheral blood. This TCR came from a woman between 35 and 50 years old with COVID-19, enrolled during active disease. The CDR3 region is CASSLEQVETQYF. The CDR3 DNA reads TGTGCCAGCAGCTTGGAACAGGTAGAGACCCAGTACTTC.